These T cell receptor beta chains were read from a single sample in a study of T cell changes during pregnancy in multiple sclerosis. Assay used: immunoSEQ multiplex PCR; TCRdb lists only in-frame clones, some missing. The table shows roughly 50,000 clones, with approximately 92% occurring only once. The sequencing used CD4+ T cells from peripheral blood mononuclear cells, collected in the third trimester of pregnancy. The receptor source for this set is a female donor with multiple sclerosis, enrolled in a pregnancy study. CDR3s include the opening cysteine and the closing phenylalanine or tryptophan. Each record gives: V gene, D gene, J gene, clone size, CDR3 DNA, CDR3 protein. D genes are given only for firm matches. Some rows have no size entry. The others give once, few or many, or a class for an expanded clone.

>TRBV18|.|TRBJ2-1|.
TGTGCCAGCTCCGACAAACCTGGCTCCTACAATGAGCAGTTCTTC
CASSDKPGSYNEQFF
>TRBV6-1|.|TRBJ1-1|few
TGTGCCAGCGGGAGGACGGCGAACACTGAAGCTTTCTTT
CASGRTANTEAFF
>TRBV27|TRBD1|TRBJ1-5|once
TGTGCCAGCAGTTTCCAGGGGGTCGGAAATCAGCCCCAGCATTTT
CASSFQGVGNQPQHF
>TRBV9|TRBD1|TRBJ1-6|.
TGTGCCAGCAGCCAGGAGGTGGACAGGTCTTCACCCCTCCACTTT
CASSQEVDRSSPLHF
>TRBV7-2|.|TRBJ1-1|.
TGTGCCAGCAGACTTACCGGGACACCGAACACTGAAGCTTTCTTT
CASRLTGTPNTEAFF
>TRBV7-6|.|TRBJ2-1|once
TGTGCCAGCAGCTTAGCGCACAGAACCAATGAGCAGTTCTTC
CASSLAHRTNEQFF
>TRBV7-8|.|TRBJ1-3|.
TGTGCCAGCAGCCGAAGGAGGGACCCTGGAGCCTCTGGAAACACCATATATTTT
CASSRRRDPGASGNTIYF
>TRBV11-2|.|TRBJ2-5|.
TGTGCCAGCAGCTTAGGACACAGGAGCTACCAAGAGACCCAGTACTTC
CASSLGHRSYQETQYF
>TRBV19|TRBD2|TRBJ2-1|.
TGTGCCAGTAGTGCTAGCGGGAGGGACAATGAGCAGTTCTTC
CASSASGRDNEQFF
>TRBV2|TRBD1|TRBJ2-1|.
TGTGCCAGCAGTCTTGAAAGACAGGGTGAGCAGTTCTTC
CASSLERQGEQFF
>TRBV2|TRBD1|TRBJ1-1|once
TGTGCCAGCACCGATCTCCTCAGGGGGTTAGACACTGAAGCTTTCTTT
CASTDLLRGLDTEAFF
>TRBV6-1|TRBD1|TRBJ1-5|.
TGTGCCAGCAGTGAAGGACAGGGGGGTTGGGATCAGCCCCAGCATTTT
CASSEGQGGWDQPQHF
>TRBV4-1|.|TRBJ1-6|.
TGCGCCAGCAGCCAACTAAATTCACCCCTCCACTTT
CASSQLNSPLHF
>TRBV5-1|TRBD1|TRBJ1-1|.
TGCGCCAGCAGCCCGGGACAGAGGAACACTGAAGCTTTCTTT
CASSPGQRNTEAFF
>TRBV6-6|TRBD2|TRBJ2-1|.
TGTGCCAGCAGCCCTCAACGGGGGGGCGGCGATGAGCAGTTCTTC
CASSPQRGGGDEQFF
>TRBV5-1|TRBD1|TRBJ2-5|.
TGCGCCAGCAGCTTGAACAGGGGGCAAGAGACCCAGTACTTC
CASSLNRGQETQYF
>TRBV15|.|TRBJ2-3|.
TGTGCCACCAGCAGAGGCGGGGAGTACCTCACAGATACGCAGTATTTT
CATSRGGEYLTDTQYF
>TRBV5-1|.|TRBJ2-2|once
TGCGCCAGCAGCACGGGACACCCTGGCGGGGAGCTGTTTTTT
CASSTGHPGGELFF
>TRBV10-3|TRBD2|TRBJ2-7|.
TGTGCCATCAGTGGGCGGGCTAGCGGGGGTTACGAGCAGTACTTC
CAISGRASGGYEQYF
>TRBV9|TRBD1|TRBJ2-7|.
TGTGCCAGCAGCGTATCGGGACAGAACTACGAGCAGTACTTC
CASSVSGQNYEQYF
>TRBV28|.|TRBJ2-1|.
TGTGCCAGCAGACCGCTGGGGGCGGGTGAGCAGTTCTTC
CASRPLGAGEQFF
>TRBV10-3|TRBD2|TRBJ2-2|.
TGTGCCTCCTCAGGGAGCGGGACTCAGAACACCGGGGAGCTGTTTTTT
CASSGSGTQNTGELFF
>TRBV5-1|TRBD1|TRBJ2-2|.
TGCGCCAGCAGCCTGGGCCAGGGGGCGCGTACCGGGGAGCTGTTTTTT
CASSLGQGARTGELFF
>TRBV29-1|.|TRBJ1-1|.
TGCAGCGCCTGGAGCGGTCAGGAAACTTTCTTT
CSAWSGQETFF
>TRBV15|TRBD2|TRBJ2-5|.
TGTGCCACCAGCAGAGAGTCCGGGACTAATACCCAGTACTTC
CATSRESGTNTQYF
>TRBV6-1|.|TRBJ1-5|once
TGTGCCCTCTCGGGGGGCCATCAGCCCCAGCATTTT
CALSGGHQPQHF
>TRBV2|TRBD1|TRBJ1-5|.
TGTGCCAGCAGTGTGGGACAGGACTATAGCAATCAGCCCCAGCATTTT
CASSVGQDYSNQPQHF
>TRBV7-3|TRBD1|TRBJ2-3|.
TGTGCCAGCAGCTTAGACAGGGTGGGCACAGATACGCAGTATTTT
CASSLDRVGTDTQYF
>TRBV4-2|.|TRBJ2-1|.
TGTGCCAGCAGCCAAGATAAAGATAGCGTTTGGGAGCAGTTCTTC
CASSQDKDSVWEQFF
>TRBV2|TRBD1|TRBJ1-2|.
TGTGCCAGCAGCAGGGACAGCAACCTCGACTATGGCTACACCTTC
CASSRDSNLDYGYTF
>TRBV6-1|.|TRBJ1-2|.
TGTGCCAGCACTACCGGGGGTCCGGGTGGCTACACCTTC
CASTTGGPGGYTF
>TRBV10-2|.|TRBJ2-7|.
TGCGCCAGCAGTGCTGCCTACGAGCAGTACTTC
CASSAAYEQYF
>TRBV4-1|TRBD2|TRBJ2-7|.
TGCGCCAGCAGCCAAGATGGAAATAGCGGGAGGAGCCACGAGCAGTACTTC
CASSQDGNSGRSHEQYF
>TRBV19|TRBD2|TRBJ2-3|.
TGTGCCAGTAGTGCGCCGGGACTAGCGGGGGGACGAGATACGCAGTATTTT
CASSAPGLAGGRDTQYF
>TRBV7-3|.|TRBJ1-2|.
TGTGCCAGCGGAGGTCAGCCCGGCTATGGCTACACCTTC
CASGGQPGYGYTF
>TRBV29-1|.|TRBJ2-5|.
TGCAGCGTCAGCCCCTGGAGAAGGCAAGAGACCCAGTACTTC
CSVSPWRRQETQYF
>TRBV5-6|.|TRBJ1-1|.
TGTGCCAGCTCAGGGGTAGAGTTGATGAACACTGAAGCTTTCTTT
CASSGVELMNTEAFF
>TRBV2|.|TRBJ2-7|.
TGTGCCACCCACTCGAGCTCCCTCGGCGAGCAGTACTTC
CATHSSSLGEQYF
>TRBV5-1|.|TRBJ2-3|.
TGCGCCAGCAGCTTGGTGCGGGGTTCGGAGTCGGTGGATACGCAGTATTTT
CASSLVRGSESVDTQYF
>TRBV28|.|TRBJ1-1|.
TGTGCCAGCAGTTTTGGTGGTATAGGGGGAGCTGAAGCTTTCTTT
CASSFGGIGGAEAFF